The T cell receptor beta chain described here comes from a study of cytomegalovirus exposure and HLA in healthy donors. Overall study: The platform used for the roughly 130 validation repertoires matched that of the roughly 630 first-cohort repertoires, a later analysis reported.

Libraries were prepared by immunoSEQ multiplex PCR; TCRdb keeps only in-frame clonotypes and omits some of them. The top ten clones hold over 13% of a sample with about 220,000 clones, roughly 84% of them seen once. There are a few counts of this clone. Its target is not known. This CDR3 is also generated by other DNA sequences in the sample. The CDR3 covers 12 residues. V lost 0 bases, J lost 2 bases, and 4 bases lay in between. The germline CDR1 and CDR2 sequences are SQVTM and ANQGSEA. General study points: Confirmation was obtained in vitro that a few CMV-associated chains are specific for CMV antigens. Among TCR sequences, most were rare, though some public TCRs appeared in many donors.

While the first cohort had about 610 subjects, the donors belonged to the separate validation cohort of 120 subjects. V usage is TRBV29-1 and J usage is TRBJ1-2; the D is unclear. This TCR derives from a woman in her twenties or thirties in good health and CMV-seropositive. The sample taken for sequencing was PBMCs. CDR3 coding DNA: TGCAGCGTTGAAGAGAGGAACTATGGCTACACCTTC. Encoded protein: CSVEERNYGYTF.